A selection of T cell receptor beta chains follows, all from one sample in a study of blood T cell repertoires in COVID-19. TCRdb's copy holds only in-frame clones and misses some; the assay was immunoSEQ multiplex PCR. Among fewer than 350,000 clones listed, roughly 90% were seen once. The specimen was peripheral blood. The receptors here all came from a young woman with COVID-19, enrolled during active disease. The CDR3 runs from the conserved cysteine through the conserved F or W. Each record gives: CDR3 protein, V gene, J gene.

CASNDVGTGDHEQYF	TRBV27	TRBJ2-7
CASRGGAEAFF	TRBV3-1/TRBV3-2	TRBJ1-1
CASRGGAGGYTF	TRBV2	TRBJ1-2
CASKEGGQDTQYF	TRBV5-4	TRBJ2-3
CASSTGGPEAFF	TRBV19	TRBJ1-1
CASSLDGTTWSLNTGELFF	TRBV5-5	TRBJ2-2
CSANAGGNTIYF	TRBV29-1	TRBJ1-3
CASSLQGGRNTIYF	TRBV7-9	TRBJ1-3
CASSSGNTYEQYF	TRBV5-1	TRBJ2-7
CASSHAGTGRNTIYF	TRBV4-1	TRBJ1-3
CASSADLRGEQYF	TRBV5-1	TRBJ2-7
CASRYTSDTQYF	TRBV2	TRBJ2-3
CASSPGQGMTYEQYF	TRBV5-1	TRBJ2-7
CASSADRNQPQHF	TRBV6-4	TRBJ1-5
CASSQGAGGINYGYTF	TRBV4-1	TRBJ1-2
CASSEPTSGGQETQYF	TRBV2	TRBJ2-5
CASSTQGYEQYF	TRBV19	TRBJ2-7
CASSSASRQGHSGYTF	TRBV5-4	TRBJ1-2
CASSPLGGNYGYTF	TRBV5-1	TRBJ1-2
CASSLKIGGSSTKNGYTF	TRBV7-9	TRBJ1-2
CASSSPLASQETQYF	TRBV3-1/TRBV3-2	TRBJ2-5
CASSIGQGASYEQYF	TRBV19	TRBJ2-7
CASSQDLTGGSYGYTF	TRBV4-2	TRBJ1-2
CASSLSLRAGANVLTF	TRBV3-1/TRBV3-2	TRBJ2-6
CASSTVLSHEQFF	TRBV9	TRBJ2-1
CASSGQGSQPQHF	TRBV18	TRBJ1-5
CAYGTSGGEYNEQFF	TRBV7-9	TRBJ2-1
CASSSTSDEQFF	TRBV27	TRBJ2-1
CASSLGGALGNTIYF	TRBV5-6	TRBJ1-3
CASSSSTGVIGEQFF	TRBV11-2	TRBJ2-1
CASSEFDEQFF	TRBV6-1	TRBJ2-1
CASSALPTGGANYGYTF	TRBV5-5	TRBJ1-2
CASSRLGAQYF	TRBV6-5	TRBJ2-3